This T cell receptor beta chain was sequenced for a study of shared clonotypes between healthy human individuals (TCRdb year 2020). Turning to the overall study: The cohort included a few men and a couple of women between 18 and 49 years of age. Different laboratories and diverse techniques were used to prepare libraries and sequence TCR repertoires, to increase sequencing depth and limit assay-specific biases. For each donor, three plates each were used for CD4 naive and CD4 memory, two plates were used for CD8 naive, and one plate was used for CD8 memory. Each donor's leukapheresis produced roughly between about 0.9 and 9.5 billion PBMCs. To estimate repertoire size and how much clonotypes are shared between individuals, the study performed deep sequencing of blood TCR repertoires from a few healthy adults.

TCR CDR3 regions were amplified from genomic DNA by multiplex PCR using the deep immunoSEQ assay. Genomic DNA extracted from each cell subset was distributed evenly over all wells of several immunoSEQ 96-well plates, and each plate served as one replicate. For sorted subsets, roughly 200 ng of genomic DNA, equivalent to some 30,000 T cell genomes, went into each replicate PCR. Purified libraries were measured with a Qubit 3.0 fluorometer, size-checked on a Bioanalyzer 2100, and measured again with the KAPA Library Quantification kit. Each immunoSEQ 96-well plate was sequenced on its own single-read 150-cycle Illumina NextSeq 550 flow cell. The published analysis was carried out like this. The immunoSEQ output contained only junctional sequences without quality scores, so filtering could not match that applied to full-length reads. Sequences were annotated with PyIR, a Python wrapper for IgBLAST v1.9, using IMGT germline references to assign V/J genes and CDR3. Reads with weak V/J assignments (E-value above 1e-6), missing CDR3, stop codons, out-of-frame junctions, or ambiguous translated residues were removed. V3J clonotypes were defined as sequences sharing the same inferred V gene, J gene, and CDR3 amino acid sequence. To compute the percentage overlap between repertoires, the number of shared unique clonotypes was divided by the size of the smaller repertoire. Three approaches were used to assess repertoire richness: RTK rarefaction, the Chao1 estimator, and Recon v2.1 estimates of unobserved clonotypes. Generation probabilities for all TCRbeta clonotypes obtained by the gDNA method from a few donors were computed using OLGA. Not all clones reach the TCRdb copy of this immuneACCESS table, which keeps in-frame sequences only. Checked studies attribute under half of the gap to unresolved V genes and leave the rest unexplained. V, J and clone size are taken as reported in that table, and D and trimming were inferred from the DNA itself. This sample comprises 1,500,000 or so clones, roughly 96% of them detected only once. Roughly 1.1% of the sample rests with the top ten.

The CDR3, cysteine through phenylalanine, is 17 amino acids long. The kept DNA is CDR3 alone, 51 bases in frame from the first base. Trimming removed 4 bases from V and 4 bases from J; the gene matches leave 9 bases unexplained. CDR1 SGDLS and CDR2 YYNGEE are derived from the germline V gene. As concerns this clone: There is no known antigen for this receptor. Base qualities were left out, and no much larger clone turns up one base away.

The donors were healthy, HIV-negative adults with no recently reported acute infections or vaccinations. Every donor was a Caucasian adult residing in Nashville, Tennessee, USA. Magnetic negative selection was used to enrich CD4+ T cells, after which naive cells were positively selected on CD45RA and the negative fraction became the memory subset. After blood collection by leukapheresis, PBMCs were isolated using Ficoll-Histopaque density gradient centrifugation and then cryopreserved in the vapor phase of liquid nitrogen. Analytical flow cytometry was used to check the purity and quantity of each magnetically sorted T cell population. From each sorted fraction, genomic DNA was isolated and quantified by UV absorbance on a Nanodrop 2000c. What the study reported, not specific to this receptor: Sampling was restricted to blood, and TCR repertoires in tissue are likely to differ from TCR repertoires in blood. Pairwise subsampling indicated that sequencing depth was expected to affect the degree of clonotype sharing among donors. Estimated clonotype richness was generally larger for naive than for memory subsets. Higher generation probabilities were observed for clonotypes shared by all four sorted-subset donors than for non-shared clonotypes. Because the study included a small number of donors, the genetic and exposure-history diversity represented was limited. Even with the large sequencing depth, rarefaction of the sorted-subset datasets indicated that sequencing was incomplete. Sharing across several donors was observed for roughly 5.4% of naive CD4, around 3.5% of naive CD8, about 2.3% of memory CD4, and about 0.39% of memory CD8 clonotypes.

This clonotype was sampled from a man aged 25 to 40 in good health. The source material was naive CD4+ T cells sorted from blood. The cell subset or site label of this sample denotes: CD45RA+ positively selected. The chain links TRBV9 with TRBJ2-2, and 11 junctional nucleotides match TRBD2. The nucleotides are TGTGCCAGCAGCTTCCTAGCGGGAGGTGTCCCCACCGGGGAGCTGTTTTTT. Its translation reads: CASSFLAGGVPTGELFF.